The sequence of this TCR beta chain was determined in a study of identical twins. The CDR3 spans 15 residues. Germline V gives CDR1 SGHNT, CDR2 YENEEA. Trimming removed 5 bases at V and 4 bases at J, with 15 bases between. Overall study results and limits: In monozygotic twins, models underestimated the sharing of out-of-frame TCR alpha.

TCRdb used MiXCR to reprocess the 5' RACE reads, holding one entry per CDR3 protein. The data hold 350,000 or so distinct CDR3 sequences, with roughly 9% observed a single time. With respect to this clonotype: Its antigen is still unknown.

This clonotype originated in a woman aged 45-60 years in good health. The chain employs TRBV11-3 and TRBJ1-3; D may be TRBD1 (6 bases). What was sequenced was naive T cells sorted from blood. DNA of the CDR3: TGTGCCAGCAGCACCGGGACATCACCCGGAAACACCATATATTTT. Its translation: CASSTGTSPGNTIYF.